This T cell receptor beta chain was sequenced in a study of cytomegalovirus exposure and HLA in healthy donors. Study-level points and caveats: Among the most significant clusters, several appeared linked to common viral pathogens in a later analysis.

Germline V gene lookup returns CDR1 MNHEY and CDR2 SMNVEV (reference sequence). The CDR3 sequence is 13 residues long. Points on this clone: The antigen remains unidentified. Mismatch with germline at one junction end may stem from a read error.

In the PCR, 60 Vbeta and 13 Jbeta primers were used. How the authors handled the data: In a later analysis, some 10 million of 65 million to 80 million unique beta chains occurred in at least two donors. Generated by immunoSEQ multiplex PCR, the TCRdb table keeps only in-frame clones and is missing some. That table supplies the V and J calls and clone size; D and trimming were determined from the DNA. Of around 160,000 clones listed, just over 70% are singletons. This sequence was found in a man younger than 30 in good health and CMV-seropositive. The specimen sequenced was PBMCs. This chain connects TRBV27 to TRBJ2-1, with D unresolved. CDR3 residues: CASSLSRDKEQFF. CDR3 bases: TGTGCCAGCAGTTTAAGTCGAGACAAGGAGCAGTTCTTC.